Listed below are T cell receptor beta chains from one sample, sequenced in a study of T cell responses to AZD1222 COVID-19 vaccine. The assay was immunoSEQ multiplex PCR, and TCRdb's table has in-frame clones only and misses some. This sample has over 95,000 clones, with about 87% found just once. Sequenced here: peripheral blood, sampled on day 0 of AZD1222 vaccination. The source of these receptors is an adult in good health. CDR3s include the opening cysteine and the closing phenylalanine or tryptophan. D genes are given only for firm matches. Clone size, where shown, is once, few, many, or a class for clones that have expanded.

v_gene: TRBV19; abundance: .; d_gene: TRBD1; j_gene: TRBJ1-5; CDR3nt: TGTGCCAGTAGTACAAGACAGGGGGCTGAGCATCAGCCCCAGCATTTT; CDR3aa: CASSTRQGAEHQPQHF
v_gene: TRBV5-1; abundance: .; d_gene: TRBD2; j_gene: TRBJ2-1; CDR3nt: TGCGCCAGCAGCCCATCGACTAGCCCCAATGAGCAGTTCTTC; CDR3aa: CASSPSTSPNEQFF
v_gene: TRBV5-5; abundance: .; d_gene: .; j_gene: TRBJ2-1; CDR3nt: TGTGCCAGCAGCTTGGAAGGGAGCTCCTACAATGAGCAGTTCTTC; CDR3aa: CASSLEGSSYNEQFF
v_gene: TRBV28; abundance: .; d_gene: .; j_gene: TRBJ2-4; CDR3nt: TGTGCCAGCAGTTTATACGGTAGTGACAAAAACATTCAGTACTTC; CDR3aa: CASSLYGSDKNIQYF
v_gene: TRBV7-9; abundance: .; d_gene: .; j_gene: TRBJ1-2; CDR3nt: TGTGCCAGCAGCTTATCGGGCCAGGGCGGCTATGGCTACACCTTC; CDR3aa: CASSLSGQGGYGYTF
v_gene: TRBV19; abundance: .; d_gene: TRBD1; j_gene: TRBJ1-2; CDR3nt: TGTGCCAGTAGTATACCCCGACAGGGAGGCTATGGCTACACCTTC; CDR3aa: CASSIPRQGGYGYTF
v_gene: TRBV18; abundance: .; d_gene: TRBD2; j_gene: TRBJ2-1; CDR3nt: TGTGCCAGCTCCCCGTTGGGGCGGGGGTACAACAATGAGCAGTTCTTC; CDR3aa: CASSPLGRGYNNEQFF
v_gene: TRBV30; abundance: .; d_gene: .; j_gene: TRBJ1-2; CDR3nt: TGTGCCTTCGACAGACCGGGAGGCTACACCTTC; CDR3aa: CAFDRPGGYTF
v_gene: TRBV6-6; abundance: .; d_gene: TRBD1; j_gene: TRBJ1-2; CDR3nt: TGTGCCAGCAACCGACAGGGGGTAGTCTATGGCTACACCTTC; CDR3aa: CASNRQGVVYGYTF
v_gene: TRBV10-3; abundance: once; d_gene: TRBD2; j_gene: TRBJ2-5; CDR3nt: TGTGCCACGACCCCACTAGCGGAAAAAGAGACCCAGTACTTC; CDR3aa: CATTPLAEKETQYF
v_gene: TRBV9; abundance: .; d_gene: TRBD2; j_gene: TRBJ2-7; CDR3nt: TGTGCCTCACGTCTAGCGGGAAAGGGTAGCGAGCAGTACTTC; CDR3aa: CASRLAGKGSEQYF
v_gene: TRBV7-2; abundance: .; d_gene: .; j_gene: TRBJ1-1; CDR3nt: TGTGCCAGCAGCTTAGGGGGAGTCCACACTGAAGCTTTCTTT; CDR3aa: CASSLGGVHTEAFF
v_gene: TRBV19; abundance: once; d_gene: .; j_gene: TRBJ1-5; CDR3nt: TGTGCCAGTAGTATGGCGGGGGTCCCCCTCCAGCCCCAGCATTTT; CDR3aa: CASSMAGVPLQPQHF
v_gene: TRBV7-2; abundance: once; d_gene: .; j_gene: TRBJ1-6; CDR3nt: TGTGCCAGCAGCTTAACCTCCGGAGGGGGGCCTAATTCACCCCTCCACTTT; CDR3aa: CASSLTSGGGPNSPLHF
v_gene: TRBV24-1; abundance: .; d_gene: .; j_gene: TRBJ2-3; CDR3nt: TGTGCCACCAGTGACTCCGGCAGGTTGGACCGCACAGATACGCAGTATTTT; CDR3aa: CATSDSGRLDRTDTQYF
v_gene: TRBV12-5; abundance: .; d_gene: .; j_gene: TRBJ2-3; CDR3nt: TGTGCTAGTGGTTCCTCAGGGGCGGATACGCAGTATTTT; CDR3aa: CASGSSGADTQYF
v_gene: TRBV21-1; abundance: .; d_gene: .; j_gene: TRBJ1-2; CDR3nt: TGTGCCAGCAGCATCGACAGGGGGCTTCCCTATGGCTACACCTTC; CDR3aa: CASSIDRGLPYGYTF
v_gene: TRBV30; abundance: .; d_gene: .; j_gene: TRBJ1-1; CDR3nt: TGTGCCTGGAGTGCCCCGAATACGAACACTGAAGCTTTCTTT; CDR3aa: CAWSAPNTNTEAFF